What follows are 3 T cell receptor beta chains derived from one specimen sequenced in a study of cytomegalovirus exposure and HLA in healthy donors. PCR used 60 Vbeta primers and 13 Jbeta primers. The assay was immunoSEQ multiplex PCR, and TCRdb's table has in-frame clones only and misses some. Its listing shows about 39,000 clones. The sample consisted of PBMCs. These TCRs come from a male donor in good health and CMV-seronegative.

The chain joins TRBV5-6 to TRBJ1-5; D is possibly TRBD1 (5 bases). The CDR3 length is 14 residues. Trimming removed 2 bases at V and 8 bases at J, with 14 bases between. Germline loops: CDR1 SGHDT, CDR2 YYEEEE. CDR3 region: CASSFQGRAKPQHF. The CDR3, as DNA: TGTGCCAGCAGCTTTCAAGGCAGGGCGAAGCCCCAGCATTTT.

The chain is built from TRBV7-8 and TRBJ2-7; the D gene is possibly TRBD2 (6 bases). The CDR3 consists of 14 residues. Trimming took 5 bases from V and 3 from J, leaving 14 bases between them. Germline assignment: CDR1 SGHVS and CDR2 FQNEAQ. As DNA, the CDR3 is TGTGCCAGCAGCCTCGGACTATCCTACTACGAGCAGTACTTC. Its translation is CASSLGLSYYEQYF. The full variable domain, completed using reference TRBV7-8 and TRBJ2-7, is GAGVSQSPRYKVAKRGQDVALRCDPISGHVSLFWYQQALGQGPEFLTYFQNEAQLDKSGLPSDRFFAERPEGSVSTLKIQRTQQEDSAVYLCASSLGLSYYEQYFGPGTRLTVT.

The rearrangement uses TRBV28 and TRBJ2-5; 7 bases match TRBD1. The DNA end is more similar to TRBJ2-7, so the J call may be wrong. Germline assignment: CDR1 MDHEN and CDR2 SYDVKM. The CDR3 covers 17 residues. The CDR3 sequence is CASAGVQGVRASYEQYF. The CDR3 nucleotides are TGTGCCAGCGCCGGAGTCCAGGGGGTACGAGCCTCCTACGAGCAGTACTTC.